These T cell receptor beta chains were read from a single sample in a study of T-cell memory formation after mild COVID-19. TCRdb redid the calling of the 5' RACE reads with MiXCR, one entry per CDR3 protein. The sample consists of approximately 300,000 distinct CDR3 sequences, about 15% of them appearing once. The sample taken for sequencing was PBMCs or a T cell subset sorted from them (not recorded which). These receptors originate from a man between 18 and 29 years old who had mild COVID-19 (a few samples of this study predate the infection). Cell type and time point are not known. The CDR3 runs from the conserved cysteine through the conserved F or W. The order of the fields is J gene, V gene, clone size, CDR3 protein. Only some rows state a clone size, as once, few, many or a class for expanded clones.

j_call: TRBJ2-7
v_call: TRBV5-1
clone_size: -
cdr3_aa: CASSFGQGGNEQYF

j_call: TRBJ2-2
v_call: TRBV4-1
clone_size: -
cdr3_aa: CASRQTLTIGELFF

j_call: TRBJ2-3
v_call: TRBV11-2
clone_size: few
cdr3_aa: CASSFWPLWEDTQYF

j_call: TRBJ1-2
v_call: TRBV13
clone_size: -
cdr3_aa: CASSRGGGSGYTF

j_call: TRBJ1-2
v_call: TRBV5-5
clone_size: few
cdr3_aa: CASSSSGQGAGGYTF

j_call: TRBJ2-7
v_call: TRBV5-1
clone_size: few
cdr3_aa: CASSPLTSGGAYEQYF

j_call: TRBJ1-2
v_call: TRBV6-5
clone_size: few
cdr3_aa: CASSSQQGPFGYTF

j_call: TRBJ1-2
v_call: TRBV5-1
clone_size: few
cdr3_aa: CASSLDRRTFKATF

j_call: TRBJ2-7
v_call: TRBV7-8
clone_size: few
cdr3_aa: CASRPTQTSYEQYF

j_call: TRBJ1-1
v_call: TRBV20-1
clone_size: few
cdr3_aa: CSARSGGFAEAFF

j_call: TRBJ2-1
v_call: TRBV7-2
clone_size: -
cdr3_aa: CASSLSGAGGSNEQFF

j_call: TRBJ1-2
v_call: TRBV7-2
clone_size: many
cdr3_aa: CASSLEGDRANYGYTF

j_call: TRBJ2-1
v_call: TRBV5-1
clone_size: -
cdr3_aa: CASSPYMSDGEQFF

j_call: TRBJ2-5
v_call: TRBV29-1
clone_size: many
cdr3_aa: CSGRQGVETQYF

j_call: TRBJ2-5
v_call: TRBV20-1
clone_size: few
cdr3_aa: CSARLLHQETQYF

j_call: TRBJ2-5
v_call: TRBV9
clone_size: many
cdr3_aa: CASSPRTRTETQYF

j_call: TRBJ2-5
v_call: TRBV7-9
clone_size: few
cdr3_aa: CASRWTSGEETQYF

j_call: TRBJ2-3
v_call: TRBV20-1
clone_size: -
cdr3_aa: CSARGGNTQYF

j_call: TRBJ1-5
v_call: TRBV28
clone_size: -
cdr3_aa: CASGEGAKPQHF

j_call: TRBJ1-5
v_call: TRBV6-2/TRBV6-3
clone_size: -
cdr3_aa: CASSYTRASNQPQHF

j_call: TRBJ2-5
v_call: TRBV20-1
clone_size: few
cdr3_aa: CSAGLAGPRRETQYF

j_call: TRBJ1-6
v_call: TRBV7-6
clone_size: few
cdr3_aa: CASSIEGAWDSPLHF

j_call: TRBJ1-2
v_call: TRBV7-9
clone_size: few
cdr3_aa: CASSLNMIGYTF

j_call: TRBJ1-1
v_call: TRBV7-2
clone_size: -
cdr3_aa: CASSFSGTRNTEAFF

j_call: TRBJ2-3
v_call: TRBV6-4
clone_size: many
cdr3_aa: CASSEGAGAADTQYF

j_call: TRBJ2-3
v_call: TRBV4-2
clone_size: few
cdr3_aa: CASSQERGTGGAVDTQYF

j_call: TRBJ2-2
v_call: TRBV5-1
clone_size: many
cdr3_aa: CASSLGLAGYMELFF

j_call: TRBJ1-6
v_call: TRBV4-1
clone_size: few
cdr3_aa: CASSPTPTLEGVPLHF

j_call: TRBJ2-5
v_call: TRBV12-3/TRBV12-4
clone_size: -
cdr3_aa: CASSLWVVQETQYF